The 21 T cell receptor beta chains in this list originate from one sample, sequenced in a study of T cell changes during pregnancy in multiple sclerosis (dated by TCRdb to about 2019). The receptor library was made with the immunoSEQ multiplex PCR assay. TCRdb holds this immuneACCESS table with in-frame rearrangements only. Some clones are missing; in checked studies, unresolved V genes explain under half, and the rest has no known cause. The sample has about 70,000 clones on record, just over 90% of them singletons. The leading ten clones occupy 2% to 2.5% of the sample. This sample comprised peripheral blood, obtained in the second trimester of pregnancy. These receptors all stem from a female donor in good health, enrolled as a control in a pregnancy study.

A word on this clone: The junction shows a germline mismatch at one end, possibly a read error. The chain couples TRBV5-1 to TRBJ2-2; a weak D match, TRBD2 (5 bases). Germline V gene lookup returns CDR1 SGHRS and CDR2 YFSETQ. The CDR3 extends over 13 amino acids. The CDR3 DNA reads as TGCGCCAGCAGCTTGGCCCCACAGAGGGAGATGTTTTTT. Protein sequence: CASSLAPQREMFF.

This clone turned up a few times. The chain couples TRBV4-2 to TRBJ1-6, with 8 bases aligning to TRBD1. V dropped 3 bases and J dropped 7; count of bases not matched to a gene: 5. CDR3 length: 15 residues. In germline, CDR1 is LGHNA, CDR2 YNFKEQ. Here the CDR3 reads CASSQVDRGNSPLHF. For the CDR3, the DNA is TGTGCCAGCAGCCAGGTAGACAGGGGAAATTCACCCCTCCACTTT.

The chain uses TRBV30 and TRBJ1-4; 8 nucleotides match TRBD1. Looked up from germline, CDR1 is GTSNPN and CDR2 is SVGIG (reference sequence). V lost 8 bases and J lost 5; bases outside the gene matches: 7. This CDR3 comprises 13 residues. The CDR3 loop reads CAGAGQENEKLFF. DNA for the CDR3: TGTGCCGGGGCGGGACAGGAGAATGAAAAACTGTTTTTT.

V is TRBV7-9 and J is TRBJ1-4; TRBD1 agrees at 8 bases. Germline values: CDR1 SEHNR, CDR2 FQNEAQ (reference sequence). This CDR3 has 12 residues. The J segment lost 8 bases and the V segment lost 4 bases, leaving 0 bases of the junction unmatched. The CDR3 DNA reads TGTGCCAGCAGCTGGGACAGGGAAAAACTGTTTTTT. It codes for CASSWDREKLFF.

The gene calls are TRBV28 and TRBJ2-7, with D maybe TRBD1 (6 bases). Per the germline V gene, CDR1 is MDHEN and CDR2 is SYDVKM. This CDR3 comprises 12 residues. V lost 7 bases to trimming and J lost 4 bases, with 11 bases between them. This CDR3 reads CASTGEGYEQYF. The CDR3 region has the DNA TGTGCCAGCACAGGGGAAGGATACGAGCAGTACTTC. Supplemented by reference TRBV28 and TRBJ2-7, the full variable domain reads DVKVTQSSRYLVKRTGEKVFLECVQDMDHENMFWYRQDPGLGLRLIYFSYDVKMKEKGDIPEGYSVSREKKERFSLILESASTNQTSMYLCASTGEGYEQYFGPGTRLTVT.

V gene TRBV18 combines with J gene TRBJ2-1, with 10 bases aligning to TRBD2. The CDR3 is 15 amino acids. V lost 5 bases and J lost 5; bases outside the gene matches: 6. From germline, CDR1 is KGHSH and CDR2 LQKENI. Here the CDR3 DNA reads TGTGCCAGCTCAGTACTAGCGGGGAAAAACAATGAGCAGTTCTTC. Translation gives CASSVLAGKNNEQFF.

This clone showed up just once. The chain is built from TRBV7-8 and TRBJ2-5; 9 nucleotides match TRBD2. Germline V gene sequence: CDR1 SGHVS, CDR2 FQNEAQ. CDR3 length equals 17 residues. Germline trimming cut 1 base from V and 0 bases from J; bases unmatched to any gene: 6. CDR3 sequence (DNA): TGTGCCAGCAGCTTAGGGGGCAGCGGGGGGTACCAAGAGACCCAGTACTTC. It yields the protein CASSLGGSGGYQETQYF.

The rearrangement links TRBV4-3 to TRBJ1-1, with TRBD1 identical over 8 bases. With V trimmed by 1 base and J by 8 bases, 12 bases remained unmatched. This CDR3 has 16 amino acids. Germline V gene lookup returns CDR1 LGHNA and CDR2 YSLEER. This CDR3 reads CASSQAADRDNWEAFF. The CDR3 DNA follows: TGCGCCAGCAGCCAAGCCGCGGACAGGGACAACTGGGAAGCTTTCTTT.

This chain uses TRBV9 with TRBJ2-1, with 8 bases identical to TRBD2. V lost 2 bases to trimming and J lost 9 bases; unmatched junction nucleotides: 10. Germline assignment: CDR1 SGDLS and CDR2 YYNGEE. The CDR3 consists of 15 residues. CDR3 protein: CASSVDGGAAGEQFF. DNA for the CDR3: TGTGCCAGCAGCGTTGACGGGGGGGCAGCAGGTGAGCAGTTCTTC. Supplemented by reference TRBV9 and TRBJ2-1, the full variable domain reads DSGVTQTPKHLITATGQRVTLRCSPRSGDLSVYWYQQSLDQGLQFLIQYYNGEERAKGNILERFSAQQFPDLHSELNLSSLELGDSALYFCASSVDGGAAGEQFFGPGTRLTVL.

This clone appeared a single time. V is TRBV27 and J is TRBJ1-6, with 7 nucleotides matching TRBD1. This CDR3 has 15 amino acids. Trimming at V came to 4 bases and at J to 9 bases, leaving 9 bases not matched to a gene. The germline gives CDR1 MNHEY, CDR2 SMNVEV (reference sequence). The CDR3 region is CASSSGTAGGSPLHF. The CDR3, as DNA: TGTGCCAGCAGTTCCGGGACAGCGGGTGGTTCACCCCTCCACTTT.

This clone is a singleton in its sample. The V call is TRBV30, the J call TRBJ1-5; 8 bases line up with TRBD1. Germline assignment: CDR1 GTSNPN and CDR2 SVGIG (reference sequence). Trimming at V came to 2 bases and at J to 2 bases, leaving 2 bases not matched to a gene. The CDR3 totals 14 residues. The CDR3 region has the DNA TGTGCCTGGAGTCAGGGGGCGGGCAATCAGCCCCAGCATTTT. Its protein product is CAWSQGAGNQPQHF.

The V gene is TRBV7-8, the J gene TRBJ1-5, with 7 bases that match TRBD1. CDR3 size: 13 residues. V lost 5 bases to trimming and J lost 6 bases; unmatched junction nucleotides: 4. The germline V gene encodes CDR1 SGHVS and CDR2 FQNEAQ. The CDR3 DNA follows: TGTGCCAGCAGCCGTACAGGGGTTCAGCCCCAGCATTTT. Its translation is CASSRTGVQPQHF.

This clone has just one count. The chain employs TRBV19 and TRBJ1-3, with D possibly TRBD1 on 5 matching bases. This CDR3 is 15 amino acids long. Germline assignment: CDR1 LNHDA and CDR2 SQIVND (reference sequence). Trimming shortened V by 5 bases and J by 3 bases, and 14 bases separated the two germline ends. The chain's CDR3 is CASSEGTAFGNTIYF. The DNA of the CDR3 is TGTGCCAGTAGTGAAGGGACTGCCTTTGGAAACACCATATATTTT.

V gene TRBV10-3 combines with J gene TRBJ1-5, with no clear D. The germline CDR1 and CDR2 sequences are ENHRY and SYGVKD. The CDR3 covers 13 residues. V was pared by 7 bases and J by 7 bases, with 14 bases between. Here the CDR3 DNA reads TGTGCCATCAACGCGGTGGCAGACCAGCCCCAGCATTTT. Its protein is CAINAVADQPQHF.

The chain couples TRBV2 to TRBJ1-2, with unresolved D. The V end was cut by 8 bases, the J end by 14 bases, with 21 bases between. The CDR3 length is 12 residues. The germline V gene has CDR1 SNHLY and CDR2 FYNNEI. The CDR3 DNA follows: TGTGCCAGCCGGGGAAACGGCGTGGCTAAAACCTTC. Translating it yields CASRGNGVAKTF.

The CDR3 DNA reads as TGCGCCAGCAGCCACGGTACCACCCGGGAGCAGTACTTC. Protein product: CASSHGTTREQYF. The genes are TRBV4-1 and TRBJ2-7; D gene ambiguous. V was trimmed by 3 bases and J by 7 bases, leaving 13 bases between them. Germline values: CDR1 MGHRA, CDR2 YSYEKL. The CDR3 is 13 amino acids.

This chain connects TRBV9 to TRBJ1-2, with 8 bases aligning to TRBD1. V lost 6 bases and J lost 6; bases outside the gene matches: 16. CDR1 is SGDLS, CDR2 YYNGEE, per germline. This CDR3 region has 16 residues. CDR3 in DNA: TGTGCCAGCACCTCGACGACAGGGGCGGATGCCCATGGCTACACCTTC. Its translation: CASTSTTGADAHGYTF. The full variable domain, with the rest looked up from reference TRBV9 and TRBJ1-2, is DSGVTQTPKHLITATGQRVTLRCSPRSGDLSVYWYQQSLDQGLQFLIQYYNGEERAKGNILERFSAQQFPDLHSELNLSSLELGDSALYFCASTSTTGADAHGYTFGSGTRLTVV.

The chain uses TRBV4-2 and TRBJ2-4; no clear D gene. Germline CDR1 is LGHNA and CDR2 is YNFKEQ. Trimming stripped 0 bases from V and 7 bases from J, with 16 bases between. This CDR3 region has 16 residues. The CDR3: CASSQDTSPRANIQYF. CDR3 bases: TGTGCCAGCAGCCAAGATACGTCCCCCAGAGCGAACATTCAGTACTTC.

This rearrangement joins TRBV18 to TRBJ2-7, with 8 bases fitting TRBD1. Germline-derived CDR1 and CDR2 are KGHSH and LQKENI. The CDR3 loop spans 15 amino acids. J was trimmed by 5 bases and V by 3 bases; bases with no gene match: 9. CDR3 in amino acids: CASSPLTGAMNEQYF. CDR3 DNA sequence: TGTGCCAGCTCACCGTTGACAGGGGCTATGAACGAGCAGTACTTC.

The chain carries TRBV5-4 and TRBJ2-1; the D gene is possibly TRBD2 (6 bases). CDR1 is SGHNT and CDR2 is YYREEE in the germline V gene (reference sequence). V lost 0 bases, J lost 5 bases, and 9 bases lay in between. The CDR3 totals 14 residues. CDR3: CASSLEGRNNEQFF. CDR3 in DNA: TGTGCCAGCAGCTTGGAAGGGAGGAACAATGAGCAGTTCTTC.

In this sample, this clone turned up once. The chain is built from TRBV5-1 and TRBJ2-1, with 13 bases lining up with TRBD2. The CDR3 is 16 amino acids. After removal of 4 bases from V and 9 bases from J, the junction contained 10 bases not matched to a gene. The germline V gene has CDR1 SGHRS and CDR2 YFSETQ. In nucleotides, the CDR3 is TGCGCCAGCAGCCGGACTAGCGGGGGTACGTTAAGTGAGCAGTTCTTC. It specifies CASSRTSGGTLSEQFF.